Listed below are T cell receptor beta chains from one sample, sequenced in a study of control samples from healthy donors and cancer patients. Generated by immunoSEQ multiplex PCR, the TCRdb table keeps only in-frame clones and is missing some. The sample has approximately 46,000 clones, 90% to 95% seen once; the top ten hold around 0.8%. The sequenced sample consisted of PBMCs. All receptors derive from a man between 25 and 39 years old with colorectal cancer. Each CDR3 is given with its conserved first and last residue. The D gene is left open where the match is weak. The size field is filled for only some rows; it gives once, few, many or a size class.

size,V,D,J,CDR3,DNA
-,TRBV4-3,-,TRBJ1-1,CASSQVGREAFF,TGCGCCAGCAGCCAAGTGGGAAGAGAAGCTTTCTTT
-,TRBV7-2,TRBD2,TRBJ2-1,CASVRLAGYSYNEQFF,TGTGCCAGCGTACGACTAGCAGGATACTCCTACAATGAGCAGTTCTTC
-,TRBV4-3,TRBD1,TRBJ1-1,CASSPTGRTETEAFF,TGCGCCAGCAGCCCGACAGGGAGGACGGAAACTGAAGCTTTCTTT
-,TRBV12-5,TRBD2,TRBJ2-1,CASGLILTSGGVNEQFF,TGTGCTAGTGGTTTAATCCTCACTAGCGGGGGGGTCAATGAGCAGTTCTTC
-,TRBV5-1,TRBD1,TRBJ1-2,CASSLQGAQNYGYTF,TGCGCCAGCAGCTTACAGGGGGCTCAGAACTATGGCTACACCTTC
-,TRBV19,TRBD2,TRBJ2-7,CASSRYHGTSGEYEQYF,TGTGCCAGTAGTCGTTATCATGGGACTAGCGGGGAGTACGAGCAGTACTTC
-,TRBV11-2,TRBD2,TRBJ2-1,CASRLGTSGGHEQFF,TGTGCCAGCAGACTAGGGACTAGCGGGGGCCATGAGCAGTTCTTC
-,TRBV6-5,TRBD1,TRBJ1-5,CASRRGPDQPQHF,TGTGCCAGCAGGAGGGGGCCGGACCAGCCCCAGCATTTT
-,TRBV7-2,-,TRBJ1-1,CASSPHRAGSITQGNEAFF,TGTGCCAGCAGCCCCCATCGGGCAGGTTCGATCACGCAGGGCAATGAAGCTTTCTTT
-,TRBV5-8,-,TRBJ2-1,CASSLEGARGDEQFF,TGTGCCAGCAGCTTAGAGGGGGCGCGGGGGGATGAGCAGTTCTTC
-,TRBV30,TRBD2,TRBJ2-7,CAWTSGVVYEQYF,TGTGCCTGGACTAGCGGGGTGGTGTACGAGCAGTACTTC
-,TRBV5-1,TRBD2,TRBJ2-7,CASSLERLAGASSEQYF,TGCGCCAGCAGCTTGGAGAGGTTAGCGGGAGCCTCCTCCGAGCAGTACTTC
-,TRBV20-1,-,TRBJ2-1,CSASLGGHEQFF,TGCAGTGCTAGTCTTGGGGGGCATGAGCAGTTCTTC
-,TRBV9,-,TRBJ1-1,CASRPTPGRPSLNTEAFF,TGTGCCAGCAGACCGACGCCGGGACGGCCGAGTCTGAACACTGAAGCTTTCTTT
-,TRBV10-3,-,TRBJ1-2,CAISNPTVGGYTF,TGTGCCATCAGTAACCCGACAGTCGGGGGCTACACCTTC
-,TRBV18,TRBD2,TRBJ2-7,CASSLKSGTIFPISYEQYF,TGTGCCAGCTCACTTAAGTCCGGGACTATATTCCCCATCTCCTACGAGCAGTACTTC
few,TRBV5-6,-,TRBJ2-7,CASSLDRDEQYF,TGTGCCAGCAGCTTGGACAGGGACGAGCAGTACTTC
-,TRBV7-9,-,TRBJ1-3,CASSFDATGNTIYF,TGTGCCAGCAGCTTTGACGCGACTGGAAACACCATATATTTT
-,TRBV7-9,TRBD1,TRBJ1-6,CASSLGQNNSPLHF,TGTGCCAGCAGCCTGGGACAGAATAATTCACCCCTCCACTTT
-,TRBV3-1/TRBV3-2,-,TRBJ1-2,CASSQDIDGYTF,TGTGCCAGCAGCCAAGATATCGATGGCTACACCTTC
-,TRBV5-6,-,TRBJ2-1,CASSFDGEFYNEQFF,TGTGCCAGCAGCTTCGACGGAGAATTCTACAATGAGCAGTTCTTC
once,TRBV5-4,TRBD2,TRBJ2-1,CASSFPGLAGGLSGKNEQFF,TGTGCCAGCAGCTTCCCGGGACTAGCGGGGGGGCTCTCGGGGAAAAATGAGCAGTTCTTC
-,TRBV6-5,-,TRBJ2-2,CASSPRGNGELFF,TGTGCCAGCAGCCCACGTGGTAACGGGGAGCTGTTTTTT
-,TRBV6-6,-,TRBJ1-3,CASRWDGGYSGNTIYF,TGTGCCAGCAGATGGGACGGTGGCTACTCTGGAAACACCATATATTTT
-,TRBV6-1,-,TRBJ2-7,CASSDLDWAIRYEQYF,TGTGCCAGCAGTGATTTAGATTGGGCCATAAGGTACGAGCAGTACTTC
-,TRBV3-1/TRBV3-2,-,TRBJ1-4,CASSQGLTGANEKLFF,TGTGCCAGCAGCCAAGGCCTCACGGGGGCTAATGAAAAACTGTTTTTT
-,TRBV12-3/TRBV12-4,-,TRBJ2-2,CASRSANTGELFF,TGTGCCAGCAGATCAGCGAACACCGGGGAGCTGTTTTTT
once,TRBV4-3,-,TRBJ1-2,CASSQDRPGIGTGLYGYTF,TGCGCCAGCAGCCAAGATCGACCAGGGATAGGAACAGGGCTCTATGGCTACACCTTC
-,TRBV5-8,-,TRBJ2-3,CASSLDPRGAGTDTQYF,TGTGCCAGCAGCTTAGACCCACGGGGGGCGGGCACAGATACGCAGTATTTT
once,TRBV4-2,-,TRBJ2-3,CASSQDYRYTDTQYF,TGTGCCAGCAGCCAAGATTACCGTTACACAGATACGCAGTATTTT
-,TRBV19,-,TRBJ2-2,CASSIVIPGELFF,TGTGCCAGTAGTATTGTCATCCCCGGGGAGCTGTTTTTT
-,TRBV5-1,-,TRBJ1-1,CASSLERIYTEAFF,TGCGCCAGCAGCTTGGAACGTATCTACACTGAAGCTTTCTTT
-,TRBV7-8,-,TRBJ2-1,CASNPPRERWGNEQFF,TGTGCCAGCAATCCCCCTCGGGAGAGATGGGGAAATGAGCAGTTCTTC
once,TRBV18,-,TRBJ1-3,CASSRAGSSGNTIYF,TGTGCCAGCTCTCGAGCAGGATCCTCTGGAAACACCATATATTTT
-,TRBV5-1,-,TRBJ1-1,CASSLRQSRMNTEAFF,TGCGCCAGCAGCTTGAGGCAGTCTAGGATGAACACTGAAGCTTTCTTT
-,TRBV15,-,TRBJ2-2,CATSRVGTVTGELFF,TGTGCCACCAGCAGAGTGGGCACTGTCACCGGGGAGCTGTTTTTT
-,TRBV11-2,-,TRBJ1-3,CASSFGRALSGNTIYF,TGTGCCAGCAGCTTCGGCAGGGCCCTCTCTGGAAACACCATATATTTT
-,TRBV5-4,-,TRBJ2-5,CASSPPGEWETQYF,TGTGCCAGCAGCCCCCCAGGGGAATGGGAGACCCAGTACTTC